These 15 T cell receptor beta chains were all obtained from the same sample, sequenced in a study of blood T cell repertoires in COVID-19. The protocol was immunoSEQ multiplex PCR, while the TCRdb copy is restricted to in-frame clones and leaves out a portion. Altogether about 160,000 clones are present, approximately 82% being singletons, with the ten largest covering approximately 12%. What was sequenced was peripheral blood. Receptor source: a man between 65 and 80 years old who had recovered from COVID-19.

The chain couples TRBV28 to TRBJ1-1; 8 nucleotides align to TRBD1. This CDR3 is built from 16 residues. Trimming removed 2 bases from V and 0 bases from J; junction bases left unmatched: 5. The V gene's germline CDR1 is MDHEN and CDR2 SYDVKM. For the CDR3, the DNA is TGTGCCAGCAGTTTAACAGGGGGATCCATGAACACTGAAGCTTTCTTT. This codes for CASSLTGGSMNTEAFF.

The chain is built from TRBV15 and TRBJ1-5; D uncertain. The CDR3 has 14 amino acids. Germline loops: CDR1 LNHNV, CDR2 YYDKDF (reference sequence). The V end lost 3 bases, the J end lost 8 bases, and 14 bases lay between the germline ends. CDR3 residues: CATSRGIGREPQHF. CDR3 nucleotides: TGTGCCACCAGCAGGGGAATAGGGCGGGAGCCCCAGCATTTT.

Turning to this clone: The sample has other DNA sequences that encode this CDR3 too. This chain uses TRBV5-1 with TRBJ2-2; the D is unclear. The V end lost 0 bases, the J end lost 8 bases, and 11 bases lay between the germline ends. The germline gives CDR1 SGHRS, CDR2 YFSETQ. This CDR3 comprises 14 residues. CDR3 DNA: TGCGCCAGCAGCTTGGACACAACGCCTGGGGAGCTGTTTTTT. The encoded protein is CASSLDTTPGELFF.

The gene calls are TRBV2 and TRBJ2-3; 8 bases are a match to TRBD2. Germline V gene data show CDR1 as SNHLY and CDR2 as FYNNEI. This CDR3 has 15 amino acids. The V segment lost 5 bases and the J segment 1 base; nucleotides outside the gene matches: 5. The CDR3: CASSPYSGGTDTQYF. The CDR3 region has the DNA TGTGCCAGCAGTCCCTATAGCGGGGGCACAGATACGCAGTATTTT.

V usage is TRBV5-1 and J usage is TRBJ2-3; the D gene is possibly TRBD2 (6 bases). The germline V and J ends were trimmed by 0 bases and 0 bases, with 11 bases remaining between them. Germline values: CDR1 SGHRS, CDR2 YFSETQ. The CDR3 length is 16 residues. The DNA of the CDR3 is TGCGCCAGCAGCTTGGAATCTAGCGTGAGCACAGATACGCAGTATTTT. As protein: CASSLESSVSTDTQYF. Using reference TRBV5-1 and TRBJ2-3 for the parts outside the CDR3, the full variable domain is KAGVTQTPRYLIKTRGQQVTLSCSPISGHRSVSWYQQTPGQGLQFLFEYFSETQRNKGNFPGRFSGRQFSNSRSEMNVSTLELGDSALYLCASSLESSVSTDTQYFGPGTRLTVL.

This sequence joins TRBV6-5 and TRBJ2-4; 8 bases fit TRBD1. CDR3 length: 15 amino acids. CDR1 and CDR2 (germline): MNHEY, SVGAGI. V gave up 6 bases and J gave up 2 bases; unmatched junction bases: 6. Written as DNA, the CDR3 is TGTGCCAGCAGCCGAGACAGGGGTTCCAAAAACATTCAGTACTTC. Protein product: CASSRDRGSKNIQYF.

This clone was counted only a few times. The chain uses TRBV5-1 and TRBJ2-2; D call uncertain. Germline CDR1 reads SGHRS; CDR2 reads YFSETQ. The CDR3 runs to 15 residues. V dropped 7 bases and J dropped 3 bases, with 16 bases sitting between them. CDR3 bases: TGCGCCAGCTCGAGTAGTGGTTCGTACACCGGGGAGCTGTTTTTT. Amino acids: CASSSSGSYTGELFF.

This clone was counted a few times. This chain links TRBV11-2 with TRBJ2-7, with TRBD1 matching 8 bases. CDR1 is SGHAT, CDR2 FQNNGV, per germline. CDR3 size: 14 residues. The junction had 5 bases not matched to a gene; V was cut back by 5 bases and J by 2 bases. The CDR3, as DNA: TGTGCCAGCAGCCGGCAGGGGGCGGCCTACGAGCAGTACTTC. Its translation is CASSRQGAAYEQYF.

V usage is TRBV10-3 and J usage is TRBJ1-1; 12 positions agree with TRBD1. J gave up 4 bases and V 3 bases, and 6 bases lay outside the gene matches. CDR1 ENHRY and CDR2 SYGVKD come from the germline V gene. The CDR3 covers 16 residues. Here the CDR3 DNA reads TGTGCCATCAGTGACCGGGACAGGGGGCGTTCCACTGAAGCTTTCTTT. This sequence encodes CAISDRDRGRSTEAFF.

The rearrangement joins TRBV7-9 to TRBJ2-2; 10 bases are a match to TRBD2. The V gene end was trimmed by 5 bases and the J gene end by 9 bases; junction bases not matched to a gene: 15. The CDR3 covers 17 residues. Germline V gene data show CDR1 as SEHNR and CDR2 as FQNEAQ (reference sequence). The CDR3 here is CASSPAGLAGDLRELFF. DNA of the CDR3: TGTGCCAGCAGCCCCGCGGGTCTAGCGGGAGATCTCCGGGAGCTGTTTTTT.

The gene calls are TRBV4-1 and TRBJ2-7; 9 positions match TRBD2. Germline loops: CDR1 MGHRA, CDR2 YSYEKL. The CDR3 has 14 amino acids. The J segment lost 7 bases and the V segment lost 4 bases, leaving 8 bases of the junction unmatched. As DNA, the CDR3 is TGCGCCAGCAGCCTGTCCGGGACTAGCAGGGAGCAGTACTTC. This sequence encodes CASSLSGTSREQYF.

J is TRBJ2-1 and V is TRBV7-9; weak D call: TRBD2 (6 bases). The ends were cut back, 1 base at V and 4 bases at J, with 8 bases in the middle. CDR3 size: 14 residues. Germline assignment: CDR1 SEHNR and CDR2 FQNEAQ (reference sequence). In DNA form, the CDR3 reads TGTGCCAGCAGCTTAGGCGGGACTTACAATGAGCAGTTCTTC. Amino acids: CASSLGGTYNEQFF.

The chain couples TRBV19 to TRBJ2-1; 9 bases map to TRBD2. The CDR3 has 16 amino acids. The junction had 9 bases not matched to a gene; V was cut back by 6 bases and J by 3 bases. Germline V gene data show CDR1 as LNHDA and CDR2 as SQIVND (reference sequence). The DNA for the CDR3 is TGTGCCAGTAGGCCGCTAGCGGGGTTTCTCTACAATGAGCAGTTCTTC. Translated, it gives CASRPLAGFLYNEQFF.

The chain recombines TRBV18 with TRBJ1-1; D unclear. Trimming removed 2 bases from V and 4 bases from J, with 11 bases in between. Germline V CDR1 and CDR2: KGHSH, LQKENI. CDR3 length equals 14 residues. CDR3 sequence: CASSPSGQFTEAFF. CDR3 sequence (DNA): TGTGCCAGCTCACCAAGTGGGCAGTTCACTGAAGCTTTCTTT.

The chain joins TRBV9 to TRBJ2-7; TRBD2 agrees at 9 bases. The CDR3 is made up of 16 amino acids. Germline V lookup: CDR1 SGDLS, CDR2 YYNGEE. The V segment lost 4 bases and the J segment 0 bases; nucleotides outside the gene matches: 8. The CDR3 region has the DNA TGTGCCAGCAGCTCCCGAGGAGCGGGAGGCTCCTACGAGCAGTACTTC. This translates into CASSSRGAGGSYEQYF. Full variable domain (outside the CDR3, taken from reference TRBV9 and TRBJ2-7): DSGVTQTPKHLITATGQRVTLRCSPRSGDLSVYWYQQSLDQGLQFLIQYYNGEERAKGNILERFSAQQFPDLHSELNLSSLELGDSALYFCASSSRGAGGSYEQYFGPGTRLTVT.